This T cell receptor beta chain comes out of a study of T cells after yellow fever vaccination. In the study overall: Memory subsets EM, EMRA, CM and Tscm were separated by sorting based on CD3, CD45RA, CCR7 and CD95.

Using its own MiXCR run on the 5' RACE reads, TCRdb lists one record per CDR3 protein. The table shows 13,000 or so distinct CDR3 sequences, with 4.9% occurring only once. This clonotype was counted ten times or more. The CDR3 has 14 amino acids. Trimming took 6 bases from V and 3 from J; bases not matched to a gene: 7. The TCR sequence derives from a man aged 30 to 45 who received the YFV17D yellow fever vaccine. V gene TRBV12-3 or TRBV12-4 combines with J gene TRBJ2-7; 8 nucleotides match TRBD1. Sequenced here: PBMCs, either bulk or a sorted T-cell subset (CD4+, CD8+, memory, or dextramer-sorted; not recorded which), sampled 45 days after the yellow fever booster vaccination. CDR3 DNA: TGTGCCAGCAGACAGGGGGAAGCGAGCTACGAGCAGTACTTC. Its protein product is CASRQGEASYEQYF.